The 7 T cell receptor beta chains listed next were all sequenced from one sample in a study of shared clonotypes between healthy human individuals. Method: immunoSEQ multiplex PCR; TCRdb's copy keeps in-frame clones and lacks some. This table holds a few million clones, about 92% found once. Sequences were obtained from naive CD4+ T cells sorted from blood. This sample's subset: CD45RA+ positively selected. The receptors come from a man in his late teens or twenties in good health.

The rearrangement joins TRBV6-5 to TRBJ2-3; 10 bases match TRBD1. The CDR3 has 12 amino acids. Germline V gene sequence: CDR1 MNHEY, CDR2 SVGAGI. V gave up 8 bases and J gave up 7 bases; unmatched junction bases: 3. CDR3 loop: CASRGQGHTQYF. In nucleotides, the CDR3 is TGTGCCAGCCGGGGACAGGGGCATACGCAGTATTTT.

The chain employs TRBV18 and TRBJ2-7; D is unclear. This CDR3 spans 14 amino acids. The V end lost 5 bases, the J end lost 0 bases, and 11 bases lay between the germline ends. Germline values: CDR1 KGHSH, CDR2 LQKENI. CDR3 sequence: CASSSRTVSYEQYF. The CDR3 DNA reads TGTGCCAGCTCATCCCGGACGGTCTCCTACGAGCAGTACTTC.

The rearrangement uses TRBV7-9 and TRBJ2-1, with 11 bases identical to TRBD1. CDR1 SEHNR and CDR2 FQNEAQ come from the germline V gene (reference sequence). This CDR3 region has 17 residues. Trimming removed 5 bases from V and 7 bases from J; junction bases left unmatched: 13. In DNA, the CDR3 is TGTGCCAGCAGCCCCAGAAGGGGACAGGGGGGGTGGAATGAGCAGTTCTTC. Residues: CASSPRRGQGGWNEQFF. Variable domain in full (rest from reference TRBV7-9 and TRBJ2-1): DTGVSQNPRHKITKRGQNVTFRCDPISEHNRLYWYRQTLGQGPEFLTYFQNEAQLEKSRLLSDRFSAERPKGSFSTLEIQRTEQGDSAMYLCASSPRRGQGGWNEQFFGPGTRLTVL.

A word on this clone: Different DNA sequences within this sample yield the same CDR3. The rearrangement links TRBV5-1 to TRBJ2-3, with 8 nucleotides matching TRBD2. CDR3 length: 14 residues. In germline, CDR1 is SGHRS, CDR2 YFSETQ. Trimming removed 0 bases from V and 3 bases from J; junction bases left unmatched: 0. DNA of the CDR3: TGCGCCAGCAGCTTGGGCGGGGGGACAGATACGCAGTATTTT. Translated, it gives CASSLGGGTDTQYF.

This clone was seen only once. The chain has TRBV2 and TRBJ2-1; 9 bases align to TRBD2. Germline CDR1 and CDR2: SNHLY and FYNNEI. The CDR3 loop spans 15 amino acids. Trimming cost V 3 bases and J 7 bases; bases outside gene matches: 7. The DNA for the CDR3 is TGTGCCAGCAGTGATCTAGGACTAGCGAGAAATGAGCAGTTCTTC. This gives the protein CASSDLGLARNEQFF. The full variable domain, in which reference TRBV2 and TRBJ2-1 provide the parts outside the CDR3, is EPEVTQTPSHQVTQMGQEVILRCVPISNHLYFYWYRQILGQKVEFLVSFYNNEISEKSEIFDDQFSVERPDGSNFTLKIRSTKLEDSAMYFCASSDLGLARNEQFFGPGTRLTVL.

This clone is a singleton in its sample. The rearrangement links TRBV5-5 to TRBJ2-3; the D gene could be TRBD1 or TRBD2 (5 bases each). V was clipped by 0 bases and J by 4 bases, with 12 bases between them. The CDR3 runs to 15 residues. Per germline, CDR1 SGHKS and CDR2 YYEKEE (reference sequence). The CDR3 region is CASSLGGVSSDTQYF. The CDR3 nucleotides read TGTGCCAGCAGCTTGGGAGGGGTTAGTTCAGATACGCAGTATTTT.

This clone has just one count. The V and J genes are TRBV5-6 and TRBJ2-7; D assignment may be TRBD1 or TRBD2 (6 bases each). The germline V gene encodes CDR1 SGHDT and CDR2 YYEEEE. V was clipped by 3 bases and J by 7 bases, with 17 bases between them. CDR3 size: 14 residues. CDR3 nucleotides: TGTGCCAGCAGCTGGGGGGCCTTACCGGGAGAGCAGTACTTC. It codes for CASSWGALPGEQYF.